Below, one TCR beta chain is given with its context. Its matching antigen is unknown. Using immunoSEQ multiplex PCR, the repertoire was profiled, and TCRdb retains in-frame clones only, with some absent. Of 80,000 or so clones in the sample, around nine tenths were seen once. This specimen belongs to a study of T cell responses to AZD1222 COVID-19 vaccine. Study results and caveats: The number of AZD1222 recipients seropositive at baseline was only 6 or 7. Reports indicate that nearly half of spike-specific TCRs are directed at unmutated variant regions.

This TCR came from an adult in good health. Sequenced material: peripheral blood, taken on day 0 of AZD1222 vaccination.

The CDR3 here is CASSHDTGELFF. CDR3 DNA sequence: TGTGCCAGCAGCCACGACACCGGGGAGCTGTTTTTT. The rearrangement uses TRBV3-1 (or the pseudogene TRBV3-2) and TRBJ2-2, with D unresolved. CDR3 length: 12 residues. CDR1 and CDR2 from the germline V gene are LGHDT and YNNKEL (reference sequence). Deletions cut 3 bases from V and 3 bases from J, with 2 bases between.